The following is a T cell receptor (beta chain) sequence with its context. The age range of participants was about 18 to 100 years, with residence in roughly 25 US areas. Looked up from germline, CDR1 is LNHDA and CDR2 is SQIVND (reference sequence). V shed 3 bases and J shed 8 bases, with 16 bases lying between them. The CDR3 is made up of 14 amino acids. Original analysis: Reference gene primer amplification yielded estimated nucleated cell counts. Clones were sequenced by immunoSEQ multiplex PCR, and TCRdb holds only the in-frame ones, with some missing. The DNA gave D and trimming, while V, J and clone size come from that table. The table has approximately 260,000 clones, approximately 79% seen once. The data were taken from a study of blood T cell repertoires in COVID-19. Study information: COVID-19 samples from acute and convalescent phases originated in the United States, Italy and Spain. Sample material is recorded as cDNA or gDNA derived from T cells, B-cell-depleted T cells, or PBMCs.

This chain uses TRBV19 with TRBJ1-2; D is possibly TRBD1 (6 bases). Sequencing was performed on PBMCs or T cells enriched from blood (not recorded which). The TCR comes from a man younger than 40 with acute COVID-19. CDR3 protein: CASSISRGRTGYTF. In DNA form, the CDR3 reads TGTGCCAGTAGTATTTCCAGGGGCCGGACGGGCTACACCTTC.